The sequence of this T cell receptor (beta chain) was determined in a study of CD8+ T cells in alopecia areata. General observations from the study: Throughout tofacitinib, many expanded lesional clones continued to persist in scalp and blood. Links between baseline CD8+ expansion and response need larger treated cohorts. Sequence data from scalp samples additionally include resident alphabeta T cells of normal skin.

With respect to this clone: Its target is not known.

CDR1 SGHVS and CDR2 FQNEAQ come from the germline V gene. V dropped 7 bases and J dropped 3 bases, with 9 bases sitting between them. CDR3 length: 13 residues. RNA was isolated and reverse transcribed to cDNA, the sequencing template. Clones were sequenced by immunoSEQ multiplex PCR, and TCRdb holds only the in-frame ones, with some missing. This repertoire shows about 160,000 clones, about three fifths found once; its top ten account for roughly 0.91%. Documented treatment: oral pan-JAK inhibitor, 5-10 mg twice daily. Both peripheral blood and punch biopsies of lesional scalp skin were obtained from patients who had alopecia areata.

The source of this sequence is a human donor with alopecia areata. The sample was CD4+ T cells sorted from blood, taken at week 4, from a patient treated with tofacitinib. This chain links TRBV7-8 with TRBJ2-2; D call uncertain. In DNA form, the CDR3 reads TGTGCCAGCACCCTTAAAGACACCGGGGAGCTGTTTTTT. Amino acids: CASTLKDTGELFF.